The 9 T cell receptor beta chains below all came from one sample that was sequenced in a study of blood T cell repertoires in COVID-19. Sequencing used immunoSEQ multiplex PCR; TCRdb keeps in-frame clones, though not all of them. The repertoire holds some 300,000 clones, with approximately 88% as singletons. Sequenced: peripheral blood. These receptor sequences come from a woman in her 30s who had recovered from COVID-19.

J is TRBJ2-1 and V is TRBV29-1, with D possibly TRBD2 on 6 matching bases. Germline CDR1 reads SQVTM; CDR2 reads ANQGSEA. V lost 6 bases to trimming and J lost 2 bases, with 11 bases between them. The CDR3 loop spans 13 amino acids. The CDR3 nucleotides are TGCAGCGTAGGACTACGCACCTACAATGAGCAGTTCTTC. Amino acids: CSVGLRTYNEQFF.

This chain joins TRBV7-3 and TRBJ2-3; 7 bases agree with TRBD2. Germline loops: CDR1 SGHTA, CDR2 FQGTGA. The CDR3 totals 16 residues. V was clipped by 2 bases and J by 1 base; unmatched bases: 6. This CDR3 reads CASSLWSGDGTDTQYF. CDR3 nucleotides: TGTGCCAGCAGCTTATGGAGCGGGGATGGCACAGATACGCAGTATTTT.

This rearrangement joins TRBV5-8 to TRBJ2-2, with 8 bases identical to TRBD1. J was trimmed by 3 bases and V by 4 bases; bases with no gene match: 8. The CDR3 has 16 residues. Germline V lookup: CDR1 SGHTS, CDR2 YDEGEE. CDR3 loop: CASSHFRGRDTGELFF. In DNA form, the CDR3 reads TGTGCCAGCAGCCATTTCAGGGGGCGCGACACCGGGGAGCTGTTTTTT.

The chain couples TRBV18 to TRBJ2-5, with a possible D match to TRBD1 (5 bases). CDR1 and CDR2 from the germline V gene are KGHSH and LQKENI. There are 14 residues in the CDR3. Trimming stripped 3 bases from V and 1 base from J, with 9 bases between. The CDR3: CASSPADTQETQYF. The CDR3 DNA sequence: TGTGCCAGCTCACCTGCGGACACCCAAGAGACCCAGTACTTC.

The V and J genes are TRBV19 and TRBJ2-1; tentative D call: TRBD1 (5 bases). Germline CDR1 is LNHDA and CDR2 is SQIVND (reference sequence). The V end was cut by 7 bases, the J end by 7 bases, with 17 bases between. The CDR3 sequence is 14 residues long. CDR3 sequence: CASKTRVPGNEQFF. CDR3 in DNA: TGTGCCAGTAAGACCAGGGTCCCAGGAAATGAGCAGTTCTTC. The whole variable domain, filled in from reference TRBV19 and TRBJ2-1, reads DGGITQSPKYLFRKEGQNVTLSCEQNLNHDAMYWYRQDPGQGLRLIYYSQIVNDFQKGDIAEGYSVSREKKESFPLTVTSAQKNPTAFYLCASKTRVPGNEQFFGPGTRLTVL.

The chain couples TRBV9 to TRBJ1-2; 7 nucleotides agree with TRBD1. With 4 bases clipped from V and 2 bases from J, the junction kept 8 bases outside the gene matches. Germline values: CDR1 SGDLS, CDR2 YYNGEE. The CDR3 covers 15 residues. The CDR3 region has the DNA TGTGCCAGCAGCCAAGGAGGGGGCGAAAACTATGGCTACACCTTC. It translates to CASSQGGGENYGYTF.

This chain joins TRBV4-2 and TRBJ2-5; TRBD2 agrees at 16 bases. V dropped 4 bases and J dropped 3; count of bases not matched to a gene: 2. In germline, CDR1 is LGHNA, CDR2 YNFKEQ. This CDR3 is 16 amino acids long. The CDR3 here is CASSPGTSGGEETQYF. The CDR3 DNA sequence: TGTGCCAGCAGCCCCGGGACTAGCGGGGGGGAAGAGACCCAGTACTTC.

The chain combines TRBV6-5 with TRBJ1-2; tentatively, D is TRBD1 (6 bases). V was clipped by 4 bases and J by 4 bases, with 19 bases between them. This CDR3 contains 16 residues. Germline CDR1 is MNHEY and CDR2 is SVGAGI. CDR3 nucleotides: TGTGCCAGCAGTTCGGAGTGGGGCAGGGGCCCCTATGGCTACACCTTC. As protein: CASSSEWGRGPYGYTF.

V usage is TRBV5-1 and J usage is TRBJ2-3; 7 bases align to TRBD2. With V trimmed by 4 bases and J by 1 base, 3 bases remained unmatched. The CDR3 loop spans 14 amino acids. Germline CDR1 is SGHRS and CDR2 is YFSETQ. CDR3 nucleotides: TGCGCCAGCAGCATCCGGGGGGGCACAGATACGCAGTATTTT. Translation gives CASSIRGGTDTQYF.